These T cell receptor beta chains were read from a single sample in a study of control samples from healthy donors and cancer patients. Generated by immunoSEQ multiplex PCR, the TCRdb table keeps only in-frame clones and is missing some. The sample consists of approximately 90,000 clones, more than 80% of them appearing once. Sequencing used blood. The receptors come from a woman in her 30s in good health. Both conserved end residues are part of each CDR3. D genes are given only for firm matches. Expanded clones are given a class, and other clones once, few, many or no size at all.

j_call,clone_size,d_call,v_call,cdr3_aa,cdr3_nt
TRBJ2-7,-,-,TRBV30,CAWRGSSYEQYF,TGTGCCTGGAGGGGCAGCTCCTACGAGCAGTACTTC
TRBJ1-1,-,-,TRBV7-9,CASRVGAGTEAFF,TGTGCCAGCAGAGTCGGGGCTGGGACTGAAGCTTTCTTT
TRBJ2-2,-,TRBD2,TRBV19,CASSIDGAGGGTGELFF,TGTGCCAGTAGTATAGATGGAGCGGGAGGAGGCACCGGGGAGCTGTTTTTT
TRBJ1-3,-,-,TRBV5-6,CASSFFPDNSGNTIYF,TGTGCCAGCAGCTTCTTTCCAGACAACTCTGGAAACACCATATATTTT
TRBJ1-6,-,-,TRBV6-5,CASSYSDGPNSPLHF,TGTGCCAGCAGTTACTCCGACGGACCAAATTCACCCCTCCACTTT
TRBJ1-1,-,-,TRBV5-1,CASSLFGTTEAFF,TGCGCCAGCAGCTTGTTTGGTACAACTGAAGCTTTCTTT
TRBJ1-2,once,-,TRBV2,CASSERRDGYTF,TGTGCCAGCAGTGAGAGGAGGGATGGCTACACCTTC
TRBJ1-6,-,-,TRBV19,CASSMGRVNSPLHF,TGTGCCAGTAGTATGGGCAGGGTGAATTCACCCCTCCACTTT
TRBJ1-2,-,TRBD1,TRBV29-1,CSVEDPNPGQGVSNYGYTF,TGCAGCGTTGAAGACCCAAATCCGGGACAGGGAGTTTCGAACTATGGCTACACCTTC
TRBJ2-1,once,-,TRBV24-1,CATSDLGGGLYNEQFF,TGTGCCACCAGTGATTTGGGGGGCGGACTGTACAATGAGCAGTTCTTC
TRBJ2-2,-,-,TRBV9,CASSVGFERYTGELFF,TGTGCCAGCAGCGTAGGTTTTGAGCGGTACACCGGGGAGCTGTTTTTT
TRBJ2-3,-,-,TRBV5-4,CASSPGGAGEGAQYF,TGTGCCAGCAGTCCTGGGGGGGCAGGGGAAGGAGCCCAGTATTTT
TRBJ2-3,once,TRBD2,TRBV9,CASSVARGGADTQYF,TGTGCCAGCAGCGTAGCTAGGGGAGGGGCAGATACGCAGTATTTT
TRBJ2-1,-,TRBD2,TRBV15,CATSRSLAGTLGGEQFF,TGTGCCACCAGCAGATCCCTAGCGGGAACCCTTGGGGGTGAGCAGTTCTTC
TRBJ1-4,-,TRBD1,TRBV29-1,CSVEDLQGEEKLFF,TGCAGCGTTGAAGATTTACAGGGGGAGGAAAAACTGTTTTTT
TRBJ1-2,-,TRBD1,TRBV27,CASSGTGRYGYTF,TGTGCCAGCAGTGGGACAGGACGCTATGGCTACACCTTC
TRBJ1-2,-,-,TRBV24-1,CATSPEGFGGYTF,TGTGCCACCAGTCCTGAGGGTTTCGGTGGCTACACCTTC
TRBJ1-3,-,-,TRBV21-1,CASSKAEFSRGQGNTIYF,TGTGCCAGCAGCAAAGCGGAATTTAGTAGGGGGCAGGGAAACACCATATATTTT
TRBJ2-5,-,-,TRBV11-2,CASRPGAGILQETQYF,TGTGCCAGCAGACCTGGTGCAGGGATACTCCAAGAGACCCAGTACTTC
TRBJ2-1,-,TRBD1,TRBV5-1,CASSFRDRGPYNEQFF,TGCGCCAGCAGCTTCCGGGACAGGGGTCCCTACAATGAGCAGTTCTTC
TRBJ1-2,few,TRBD1,TRBV29-1,CSVDRGQGLDGYTF,TGCAGCGTTGATAGGGGACAGGGATTAGATGGCTACACCTTC
TRBJ1-3,-,-,TRBV5-5,CASSLRGGFGNTIYF,TGTGCCAGCAGCCTCCGAGGGGGGTTTGGAAACACCATATATTTT
TRBJ1-3,-,-,TRBV7-9,CASSPHPSSGNTIYF,TGTGCCAGCAGCCCACATCCGAGCTCTGGAAACACCATATATTTT
TRBJ2-1,-,TRBD2,TRBV7-3,CASSTGLAGDEQFF,TGTGCCAGCAGCACCGGACTAGCGGGAGATGAGCAGTTCTTC
TRBJ2-7,-,TRBD1,TRBV10-3,CAISTGTGGDRSYEQYF,TGTGCCATCAGTACCGGGACAGGGGGGGATAGGTCCTACGAGCAGTACTTC
TRBJ2-5,-,-,TRBV3-1/TRBV3-2,CASSQGGGQTQYF,TGTGCCAGCAGCCAAGGTGGGGGACAGACCCAGTACTTC
TRBJ2-1,few,-,TRBV24-1,CATSDFSGQWENEQFF,TGTGCCACCAGTGATTTTAGTGGTCAGTGGGAGAATGAGCAGTTCTTC
TRBJ1-5,-,-,TRBV7-9,CASQFSENQPQHF,TGTGCCAGTCAATTCTCCGAGAATCAGCCCCAGCATTTT
TRBJ1-3,-,-,TRBV5-1,CASSLPLGNTIYF,TGCGCCAGCAGCTTGCCTTTAGGGAACACCATATATTTT
TRBJ1-6,-,-,TRBV4-2,CASSQDLGQGYSPLHF,TGTGCCAGCAGCCAGGATCTCGGGCAGGGGTACTCACCCCTCCACTTT
TRBJ1-5,-,TRBD1,TRBV28,CASSPPGQGYQPQHF,TGTGCCAGCAGTCCCCCGGGACAGGGTTACCAGCCCCAGCATTTT
TRBJ2-5,-,TRBD1,TRBV24-1,CATEGQGETQYF,TGTGCCACAGAGGGACAGGGAGAGACCCAGTACTTC
TRBJ2-5,-,TRBD1,TRBV18,CASSPDRAGTQYF,TGTGCCAGCTCACCCGACAGGGCCGGGACCCAGTACTTC
TRBJ1-5,-,-,TRBV2,CASSDGSNQPQHF,TGTGCCAGCAGTGACGGGAGCAATCAGCCCCAGCATTTT
TRBJ2-7,-,-,TRBV9,CASSVAGVPSARDEQYF,TGTGCCAGCAGCGTAGCCGGCGTTCCTAGCGCCAGGGACGAGCAGTACTTC
TRBJ1-6,-,-,TRBV6-5,CASSLSQWGPPLHF,TGTGCCAGCAGTCTCTCCCAGTGGGGGCCGCCCCTCCACTTT
TRBJ2-3,-,-,TRBV30,CAWSKTGADTQYF,TGTGCCTGGAGTAAGACAGGAGCAGATACGCAGTATTTT
TRBJ1-2,-,-,TRBV18,CASSPPTGYGYTF,TGTGCCAGCTCACCTCCCACAGGATATGGCTACACCTTC
TRBJ1-5,-,-,TRBV7-2,CASSLEVDQPQHF,TGTGCCAGCAGCTTAGAGGTGGATCAGCCCCAGCATTTT
TRBJ1-2,-,-,TRBV5-6,CASSLSGGYTF,TGTGCCAGCAGCTTGAGCGGTGGCTACACCTTC
TRBJ2-7,-,TRBD1,TRBV7-8,CASSLARSRGQGRYEQYF,TGTGCCAGCAGCTTAGCGCGGAGTAGGGGACAGGGGCGCTACGAGCAGTACTTC
TRBJ2-7,-,-,TRBV7-9,CASSLVVYEQYF,TGTGCCAGCAGCTTAGTCGTTTACGAGCAGTACTTC
TRBJ1-1,-,-,TRBV3-1/TRBV3-2,CASSRQVGGTEAFF,TGTGCCAGCAGCCGACAGGTCGGGGGCACTGAAGCTTTCTTT
TRBJ2-3,-,TRBD2,TRBV10-3,CAISEGGGEDTQYF,TGTGCCATCAGTGAAGGCGGGGGGGAAGATACGCAGTATTTT
TRBJ2-2,-,-,TRBV6-5,CASSYGSGENTGELFF,TGTGCCAGCAGTTACGGGTCAGGCGAAAACACCGGGGAGCTGTTTTTT
TRBJ1-5,-,TRBD1,TRBV7-9,CASSSQGGNQPQHF,TGTGCCAGCAGCTCACAGGGGGGCAATCAGCCCCAGCATTTT
TRBJ1-4,-,-,TRBV9,CASSAGGVTGEKLFF,TGTGCCAGCAGCGCGGGTGGGGTAACTGGGGAAAAACTGTTTTTT
TRBJ2-7,-,TRBD1,TRBV6-5,CASSTTGTGGYEQYF,TGTGCCAGCAGCACAACCGGGACAGGGGGGTACGAGCAGTACTTC
TRBJ2-3,-,TRBD2,TRBV4-1,CASSPLGLAGAATDTQYF,TGCGCCAGCAGCCCCCTGGGACTAGCGGGGGCAGCCACAGATACGCAGTATTTT
TRBJ2-2,-,TRBD2,TRBV11-3,CASTSGWNTGELFF,TGTGCCAGCACTAGCGGATGGAACACCGGGGAGCTGTTTTTT
TRBJ1-1,-,-,TRBV27,CASSVTGLSNTEAFF,TGTGCCAGCAGTGTAACAGGGCTATCGAACACTGAAGCTTTCTTT